This T cell receptor (beta chain) is from a study of CXCR3-negative and CXCR3-positive naive CD8 T cells. Per germline, CDR1 SQVTM and CDR2 ANQGSEA. The CDR3 sequence is 12 residues long. In triplicate, each CD8+ T cell subset was sorted at approximately 290,000 cells per replicate. UMI-labeled TRB cDNA libraries were prepared by 5' RACE. TCRdb re-called the 5' RACE reads; every CDR3 protein appears as one record, without DNA. The table for this sample gives fewer than 80,000 distinct CDR3 sequences. The V and J genes are TRBV29-1 and TRBJ2-7; checking the TCRdb D call of TRBD2 is not possible without DNA. This clonotype originated in a human donor in good health. Some clones in this sample may be carry-over from other donors' samples. Input material: naive CXCR3- CD8+ T cells from blood. The subset is: CD45RO-CCR7+CD27+CD95- naive CD8+ T cells lacking CXCR3 (TNR3-). The CDR3 reads CSVEREGYEQYF.